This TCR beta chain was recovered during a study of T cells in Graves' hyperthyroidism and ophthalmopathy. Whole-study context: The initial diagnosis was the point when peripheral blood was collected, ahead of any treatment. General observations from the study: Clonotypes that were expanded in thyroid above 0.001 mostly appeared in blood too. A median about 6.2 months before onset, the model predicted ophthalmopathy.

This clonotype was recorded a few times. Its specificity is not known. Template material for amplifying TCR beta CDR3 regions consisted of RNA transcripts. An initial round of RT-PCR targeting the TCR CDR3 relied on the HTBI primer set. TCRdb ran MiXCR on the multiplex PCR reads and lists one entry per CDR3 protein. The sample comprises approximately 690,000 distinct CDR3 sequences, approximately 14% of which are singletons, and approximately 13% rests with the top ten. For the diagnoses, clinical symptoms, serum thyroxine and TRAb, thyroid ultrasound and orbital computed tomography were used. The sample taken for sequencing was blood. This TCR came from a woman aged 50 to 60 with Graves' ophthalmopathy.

This CDR3 reads CASSQDQGGGDQPQHF. In nucleotides, the CDR3 is TGCGCCAGCAGCCAAGATCAAGGGGGGGGCGATCAGCCCCAGCATTTT. The rearrangement uses TRBV4-1 and TRBJ1-5; TRBD1 might be the D (6 bases). The V and J ends lost 0 bases and 5 bases respectively, with 14 bases between them. The CDR3 has 16 amino acids. The germline V gene encodes CDR1 MGHRA and CDR2 YSYEKL.